The 19 T cell receptor beta chains presented below share a single source sample, sequenced in a study of shared clonotypes between healthy human individuals. Sequenced by immunoSEQ multiplex PCR; TCRdb stores in-frame clones only, minus some. The data show roughly 700,000 clones, less than 85% seen once. What was sequenced was memory CD4+ T cells sorted from blood. Specified subset: CD45RA-negative fraction. All receptors derive from a woman younger than 45 in good health.

This chain links TRBV19 with TRBJ2-5, with 9 bases identical to TRBD1. The CDR3 runs to 14 residues. The trim removed 4 bases at V and 5 bases at J, leaving 5 bases unmatched. CDR1 is LNHDA and CDR2 is SQIVND in the germline V gene (reference sequence). The CDR3: CASSTNRGPETQYF. In DNA form, the CDR3 reads TGTGCCAGTAGTACAAACAGGGGGCCGGAGACCCAGTACTTC. The full variable domain, completed using reference TRBV19 and TRBJ2-5, is DGGITQSPKYLFRKEGQNVTLSCEQNLNHDAMYWYRQDPGQGLRLIYYSQIVNDFQKGDIAEGYSVSREKKESFPLTVTSAQKNPTAFYLCASSTNRGPETQYFGPGTRLLVL.

The chain employs TRBV6-6 and TRBJ1-4; D is ambiguous. The germline V gene encodes CDR1 MNHNY and CDR2 SVGAGI (reference sequence). V lost 6 bases, J lost 0 bases, and 5 bases lay in between. The CDR3 totals 13 residues. CDR3 nucleotides: TGTGCCAGCAGGCGCGCAACTAATGAAAAACTGTTTTTT. It specifies CASRRATNEKLFF.

This clone was counted many times. This same CDR3 is encoded by further DNA sequences in the sample. This chain connects TRBV7-2 to TRBJ2-7; D perhaps matches TRBD1 (5 bases). The ends were cut back, 5 bases at V and 3 bases at J, with 11 bases in the middle. The CDR3 covers 13 residues. Looked up from germline, CDR1 is SGHTA and CDR2 is FQGNSA. CDR3 in DNA: TGTGCCAGCAGCCTGCCACAGGTCTACGAGCAGTACTTC. Its translation: CASSLPQVYEQYF.

The chain recombines TRBV20-1 with TRBJ2-3; the D is unclear. The CDR3 covers 11 residues. Trimming removed 8 bases from V and 5 bases from J, with 11 bases in between. Germline V gene lookup returns CDR1 DFQATT and CDR2 SNEGSKA (reference sequence). CDR3 sequence (DNA): TGCAGTACCCCCCATCGAGATACGCAGTATTTT. This gives the protein CSTPHRDTQYF.

CDR3 nucleotides: TGCAGTGCAGCGAGGGAGAACATTCAGTACTTC. It specifies CSAARENIQYF. V usage is TRBV20-1 and J usage is TRBJ2-4; the D gene is possibly TRBD2 (5 bases). Looked up from germline, CDR1 is DFQATT and CDR2 is SNEGSKA (reference sequence). The CDR3 is 11 residues long. The V end lost 6 bases, the J end lost 7 bases, and 10 bases lay between the germline ends.

V gene TRBV27 combines with J gene TRBJ1-5; D gene unclear. Trimming removed 4 bases from V and 1 base from J, with 8 bases in between. This CDR3 has 14 residues. CDR1 MNHEY and CDR2 SMNVEV come from the germline V gene (reference sequence). The CDR3 coding sequence is TGTGCCAGCAGTTGGGTGGGCAGCAATCAGCCCCAGCATTTT. It encodes CASSWVGSNQPQHF.

V is TRBV15 and J is TRBJ2-1; D is ambiguous. This CDR3 has 17 residues. The V gene's germline CDR1 is LNHNV and CDR2 YYDKDF (reference sequence). Trimming pared 5 bases from V and 0 bases from J, leaving 17 bases between. This chain's CDR3 is CATSDPGGPSSYNEQFF. CDR3 bases: TGTGCCACCAGCGATCCAGGCGGCCCCAGCTCCTACAATGAGCAGTTCTTC.

On this clone: Other nucleotide sequences from this sample produce the same CDR3. The V gene is TRBV18, the J gene TRBJ1-2; D remains ambiguous. The CDR3 has 14 amino acids. Trimming left V 3 bases short and J 4 bases short, with 12 bases between. CDR1 is KGHSH and CDR2 is LQKENI in the germline V gene. The CDR3, as DNA: TGTGCCAGCTCACCGGGCCAAGAACTCTATGGCTACACCTTC. Its protein is CASSPGQELYGYTF.

This clone was seen a handful of times. V and J are TRBV28 and TRBJ1-5, with 8 bases lining up with TRBD1. V gave up 7 bases and J gave up 3 bases; unmatched junction bases: 14. Germline V gives CDR1 MDHEN, CDR2 SYDVKM. The CDR3 length is 17 residues. CDR3 DNA: TGTGCCAGCAACCTCGTCGGAAGACAGGGGACCAATCAGCCCCAGCATTTT. It codes for CASNLVGRQGTNQPQHF. The full variable domain, rest sourced from reference TRBV28 and TRBJ1-5, is DVKVTQSSRYLVKRTGEKVFLECVQDMDHENMFWYRQDPGLGLRLIYFSYDVKMKEKGDIPEGYSVSREKKERFSLILESASTNQTSMYLCASNLVGRQGTNQPQHFGDGTRLSIL.

The chain recombines TRBV6-4 with TRBJ1-1; D is uncertain. This CDR3 comprises 14 residues. The V end lost 6 bases, the J end lost 3 bases, and 14 bases lay between the germline ends. CDR1 and CDR2 from the germline V gene are MRHNA and SNTAGT. CDR3 sequence (DNA): TGTGCCAGCAGAGCACACCACGATGACACTGAAGCTTTCTTT. Its protein is CASRAHHDDTEAFF.

This sequence joins TRBV7-9 and TRBJ1-1; D call uncertain. This CDR3 spans 12 amino acids. The ends were cut back, 5 bases at V and 7 bases at J, with 11 bases in the middle. Germline CDR1 SEHNR, CDR2 FQNEAQ (reference sequence). DNA of the CDR3: TGTGCCAGCAGCCCATCTTTAGTTGAAGCTTTCTTT. It is translated as CASSPSLVEAFF.

In regard to this clone: The same CDR3 can be traced to other DNA sequences in this sample. The rearrangement links TRBV5-6 to TRBJ1-2; D is possibly TRBD1 (6 bases). The CDR3 loop spans 14 amino acids. Germline CDR1 reads SGHDT; CDR2 reads YYEEEE. V lost 2 bases and J lost 2, with 10 bases in between. The CDR3 coding sequence is TGTGCCAGCAGCTTAGTCACAGGGAACTATGGCTACACCTTC. This translates into CASSLVTGNYGYTF. The whole variable domain, filled in from reference TRBV5-6 and TRBJ1-2, reads DAGVTQSPTHLIKTRGQQVTLRCSPKSGHDTVSWYQQALGQGPQFIFQYYEEEERQRGNFPDRFSGHQFPNYSSELNVNALLLGDSALYLCASSLVTGNYGYTFGSGTRLTVV.

The V call is TRBV29-1, the J call TRBJ2-5, with no clear D. TRBJ2-7 matches the DNA end more closely, so the J call is doubtful. The germline CDR1 and CDR2 sequences are SQVTM and ANQGSEA. The CDR3 spans 13 residues. The CDR3 spells CSVEDIEASEQYF. The CDR3 DNA sequence: TGCAGCGTTGAAGATATAGAAGCTTCCGAGCAGTACTTC.

This clone has more than one count but fewer than ten. The chain uses TRBV7-9 and TRBJ2-7; the D is unclear. Germline values: CDR1 SEHNR, CDR2 FQNEAQ (reference sequence). Trimming cost V 5 bases and J 0 bases, with 14 bases left between them. The CDR3 spans 15 residues. DNA of the CDR3: TGTGCCAGCAGCCTAGATAGTCAGCTCTCCTACGAGCAGTACTTC. As protein: CASSLDSQLSYEQYF.

This clone was counted only a few times. The genes are TRBV6-5 and TRBJ1-2; D not resolved. This CDR3 comprises 14 residues. Per the germline V gene, CDR1 is MNHEY and CDR2 is SVGAGI. V was pared by 6 bases and J by 4 bases, with 15 bases between. CDR3 region: CASSLYPGLYGYTF. The CDR3 bases are TGTGCCAGCAGCCTCTACCCAGGACTCTATGGCTACACCTTC.

The chain links TRBV6-5 to TRBJ2-5; the match to TRBD1 covers 10 bases. Trimming removed 5 bases from V and 5 bases from J; junction bases left unmatched: 8. The CDR3 has 15 amino acids. The germline gives CDR1 MNHEY, CDR2 SVGAGI. CDR3 sequence (DNA): TGTGCCAGCAGTAGGGGGACAGGGGCTTGGGAGACCCAGTACTTC. Translated, it gives CASSRGTGAWETQYF.

The gene calls are TRBV18 and TRBJ1-1, with a tentative D call TRBD1 (6 bases). The CDR3 sequence is 17 residues long. Trimming left V 0 bases short and J 0 bases short, with 14 bases between. CDR1 is KGHSH and CDR2 is LQKENI in the germline V gene. The CDR3 protein is CASSPPKGWDMNTEAFF. CDR3 in DNA: TGTGCCAGCTCACCACCGAAAGGTTGGGACATGAACACTGAAGCTTTCTTT.

Only one count was recorded for this clone. The chain links TRBV19 to TRBJ2-7; 14 bases align to TRBD2. This CDR3 has 14 residues. Trimming cost V 5 bases and J 6 bases; bases outside gene matches: 3. The germline CDR1 and CDR2 sequences are LNHDA and SQIVND (reference sequence). The CDR3 DNA follows: TGTGCCAGTAGTTTGGGACTAGCGGGAGTCGAGCAGTACTTC. Protein: CASSLGLAGVEQYF.

This chain connects TRBV19 to TRBJ2-1, with D possibly TRBD2 on 5 matching bases. Between the trimmed V and J ends, which lost 1 base and 5 bases, there was a span of 6 bases. This CDR3 has 13 amino acids. The germline V gene encodes CDR1 LNHDA and CDR2 SQIVND (reference sequence). The CDR3 region has the DNA TGTGCCAGTAGTATAGTCGGGAACAATGAGCAGTTCTTC. Translating gives CASSIVGNNEQFF.